Here is one T cell receptor beta chain with its context. Clinicians diagnosed patients from clinical symptoms, serum thyroxine and TRAb, thyroid ultrasound and orbital computed tomography. This sample stems from a study of T cells in Graves' hyperthyroidism and ophthalmopathy. Per the germline V gene, CDR1 is MNHNS and CDR2 is SASEGT. V lost 5 bases, J lost 0 bases, and 14 bases lay in between. The CDR3 sequence is 15 residues long. Amplification yielded TCR beta CDR3 regions, with RNA transcripts as the source. When the TCR CDR3 underwent first-round RT-PCR, the HTBI primer set was used. One entry per CDR3 protein, called by TCRdb with MiXCR from the multiplex PCR reads. The sample shows around 520,000 distinct CDR3 sequences, about 14% of them seen only once.

Sequencing was done on a sample of blood. The rearrangement links TRBV6-1 to TRBJ2-7; no definite D call. The origin of this receptor is a woman aged 40 to 50 with Graves' hyperthyroidism. The CDR3 sequence is CASSPSAASSYEQYF. DNA of the CDR3: TGTGCCAGCAGTCCTTCGGCGGCCAGCTCCTACGAGCAGTACTTC.